These 3 T cell receptor beta chains were sequenced from one sample in a study of blood T cell repertoires in COVID-19. Data came from immunoSEQ multiplex PCR; TCRdb stores just in-frame clones and leaves some out. The sample records 81,000 or so clones, around four fifths being singletons. Specimen: peripheral blood. These receptors all come from a woman aged 65 to 85 with active or convalescent COVID-19.

The chain has TRBV6-1 and TRBJ1-3; no clear D gene. This CDR3 has 13 residues. Trimming left V 2 bases short and J 4 bases short, with 6 bases between. Germline CDR1 reads MNHNS; CDR2 reads SASEGT. This chain's CDR3 is CASSESGGNTIYF. In nucleotides, the CDR3 is TGTGCCAGCAGTGAATCGGGGGGAAACACCATATATTTT.

This chain uses TRBV5-1 with TRBJ1-3; a possible D gene is TRBD1 (5 bases). Germline CDR1 reads SGHRS; CDR2 reads YFSETQ. This CDR3 is 14 amino acids long. V shed 4 bases and J shed 4 bases, with 12 bases lying between them. The CDR3 DNA is TGCGCCAGCAGCATAGGGGATAGGGGAAACACCATATATTTT. Protein: CASSIGDRGNTIYF.

For the CDR3, the DNA is TGTGCCAGCAGCTTCAGGAACTATGGCTACACCTTC. Translating gives CASSFRNYGYTF. The J gene is TRBJ1-2, the V gene TRBV11-2; D is unresolved. With 3 bases removed from V and 2 bases from J, the gap between germline ends came to 4 bases. The CDR3 spans 12 residues. Germline CDR1 and CDR2: SGHAT and FQNNGV.